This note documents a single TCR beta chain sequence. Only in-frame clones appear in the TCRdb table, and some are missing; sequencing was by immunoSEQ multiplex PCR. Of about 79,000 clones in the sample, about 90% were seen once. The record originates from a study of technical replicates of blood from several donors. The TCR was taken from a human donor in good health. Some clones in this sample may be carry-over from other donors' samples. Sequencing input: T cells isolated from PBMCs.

This CDR3 reads CASSEYSGKNIQYF. CDR3 in DNA: TGTGCCAGCAGTGAATATAGTGGCAAAAACATTCAGTACTTC. The V and J genes are TRBV25-1 and TRBJ2-4, with D uncertain. Trimming left V 0 bases short and J 3 bases short, with 6 bases between. The CDR3 sequence is 14 residues long. Germline-derived CDR1 and CDR2 are MGHDK and SYGVNS.